The clone carrying this T cell receptor beta chain came up a few times. Its cognate antigen is unknown. V trimming: 0 bases; J trimming: 3 bases; junction bases outside the gene matches: 3. This CDR3 is built from 15 residues. The germline gives CDR1 SNHLY, CDR2 FYNNEI. The record originates from a study of PD-L1 blockade in urothelial cancer. Across the whole study: Bladder-origin urothelial cancer in males covered most of the roughly 29 patients. Patients previously received 0 to 3 chemotherapy regimens. The median T cell count in blood samples was approximately 140,000.

Whole-study findings and limits: Lower than median blood TCR clonality before treatment predicted better survival.

Some clones are missing from TCRdb's copy, which holds only in-frame ones; the method was immunoSEQ multiplex PCR. Found here are 70,000 or so clones, around four fifths of them singletons; the top ten hold approximately 4.7%. The chain combines TRBV2 with TRBJ2-7, with 9 positions matching TRBD1. The sequencing here drew on PBMCs, taken around atezolizumab (anti-PD-L1) treatment. The TCR originated in a man aged 70 or older with urothelial cancer. CDR3 DNA sequence: TGTGCCAGCAGTGAAGCACCGGGACAGGGCTACGAGCAGTACTTC. It is translated as CASSEAPGQGYEQYF.